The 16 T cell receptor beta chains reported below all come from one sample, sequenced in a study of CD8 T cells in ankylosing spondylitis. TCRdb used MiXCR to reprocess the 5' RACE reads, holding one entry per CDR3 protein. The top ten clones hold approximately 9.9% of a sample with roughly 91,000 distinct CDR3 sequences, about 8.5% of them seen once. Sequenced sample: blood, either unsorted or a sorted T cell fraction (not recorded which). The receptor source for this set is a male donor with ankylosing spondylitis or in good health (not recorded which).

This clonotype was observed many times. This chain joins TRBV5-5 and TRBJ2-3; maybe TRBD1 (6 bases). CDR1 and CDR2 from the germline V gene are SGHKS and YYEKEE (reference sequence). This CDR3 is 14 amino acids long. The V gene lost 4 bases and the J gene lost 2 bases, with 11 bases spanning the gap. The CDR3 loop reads CASSRTEYTDTQYF. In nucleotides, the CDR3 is TGTGCCAGCAGCCGGACAGAATACACAGATACGCAGTATTTT.

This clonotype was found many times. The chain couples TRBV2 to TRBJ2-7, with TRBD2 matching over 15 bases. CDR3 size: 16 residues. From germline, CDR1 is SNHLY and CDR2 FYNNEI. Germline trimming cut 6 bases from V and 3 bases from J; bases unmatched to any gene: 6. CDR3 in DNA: TGTGCCAGCAGCGAGGGACTAGCGGGAGGTTTCTACGAGCAGTACTTC. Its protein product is CASSEGLAGGFYEQYF.

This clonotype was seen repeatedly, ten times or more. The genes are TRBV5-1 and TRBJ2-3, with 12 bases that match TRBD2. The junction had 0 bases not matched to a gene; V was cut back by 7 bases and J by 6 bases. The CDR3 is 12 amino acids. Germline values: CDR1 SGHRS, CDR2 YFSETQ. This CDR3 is CASGTSGDTQYF. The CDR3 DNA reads TGCGCCAGCGGGACTAGCGGGGATACGCAGTATTTT.

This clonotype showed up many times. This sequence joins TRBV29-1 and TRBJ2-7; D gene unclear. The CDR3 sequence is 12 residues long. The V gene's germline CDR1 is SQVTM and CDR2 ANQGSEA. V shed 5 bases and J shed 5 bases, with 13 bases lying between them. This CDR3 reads CSVNQDMDEQYF. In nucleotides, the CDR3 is TGCAGCGTTAACCAGGATATGGACGAGCAGTACTTC.

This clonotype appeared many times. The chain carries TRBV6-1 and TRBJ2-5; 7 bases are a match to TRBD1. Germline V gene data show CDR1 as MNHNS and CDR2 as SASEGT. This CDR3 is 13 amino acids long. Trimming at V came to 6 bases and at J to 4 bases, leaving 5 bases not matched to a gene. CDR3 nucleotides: TGTGCCAGCAGAGACAGGGTTGTAGAGACCCAGTACTTC. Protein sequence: CASRDRVVETQYF.

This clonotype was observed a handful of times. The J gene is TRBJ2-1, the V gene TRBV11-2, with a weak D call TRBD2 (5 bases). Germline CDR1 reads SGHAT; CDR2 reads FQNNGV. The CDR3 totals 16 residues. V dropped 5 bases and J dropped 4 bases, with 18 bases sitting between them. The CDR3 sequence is CASSPLFQRKYNEQFF. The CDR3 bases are TGTGCCAGCAGCCCCCTTTTTCAGCGGAAATACAATGAGCAGTTCTTC.

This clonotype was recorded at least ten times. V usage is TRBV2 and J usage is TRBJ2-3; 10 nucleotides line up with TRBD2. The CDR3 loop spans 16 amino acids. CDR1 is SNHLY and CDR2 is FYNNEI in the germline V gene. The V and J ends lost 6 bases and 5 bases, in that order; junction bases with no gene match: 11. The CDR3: CASRKSRGLAIDTQYF. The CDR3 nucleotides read TGTGCCAGCAGGAAGAGCCGGGGACTAGCGATAGATACGCAGTATTTT.

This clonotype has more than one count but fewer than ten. CDR3 DNA: TGTGCCGTGCAAGGGACAGTCGCGAACACCGGGGAGCTGTTTTTT. Translating gives CAVQGTVANTGELFF. V usage is TRBV19 and J usage is TRBJ2-2, with 7 bases matching TRBD1. Looked up from germline, CDR1 is LNHDA and CDR2 is SQIVND (reference sequence). Trimming at V came to 11 bases and at J to 0 bases, leaving 9 bases not matched to a gene. The CDR3 runs to 15 residues.

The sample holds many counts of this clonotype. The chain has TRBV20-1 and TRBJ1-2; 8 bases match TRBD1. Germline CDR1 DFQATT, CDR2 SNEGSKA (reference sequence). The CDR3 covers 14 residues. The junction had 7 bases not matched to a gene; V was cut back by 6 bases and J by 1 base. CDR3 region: CSASRTGLNYGYTF. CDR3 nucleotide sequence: TGCAGTGCATCTAGGACAGGGCTTAACTATGGCTACACCTTC.

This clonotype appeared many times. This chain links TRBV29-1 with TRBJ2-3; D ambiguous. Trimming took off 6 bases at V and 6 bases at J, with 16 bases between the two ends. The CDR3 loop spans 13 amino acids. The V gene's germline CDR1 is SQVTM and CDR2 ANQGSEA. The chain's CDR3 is CSVGLAVGDTQYF. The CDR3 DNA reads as TGCAGCGTAGGGCTGGCGGTCGGGGATACGCAGTATTTT.

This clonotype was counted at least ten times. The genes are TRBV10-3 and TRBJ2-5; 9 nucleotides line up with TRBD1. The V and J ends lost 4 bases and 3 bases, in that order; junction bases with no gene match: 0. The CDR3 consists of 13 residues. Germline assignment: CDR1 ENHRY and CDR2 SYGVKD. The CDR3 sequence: CAISGDREETQYF. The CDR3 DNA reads TGTGCCATCAGTGGGGACAGGGAAGAGACCCAGTACTTC.

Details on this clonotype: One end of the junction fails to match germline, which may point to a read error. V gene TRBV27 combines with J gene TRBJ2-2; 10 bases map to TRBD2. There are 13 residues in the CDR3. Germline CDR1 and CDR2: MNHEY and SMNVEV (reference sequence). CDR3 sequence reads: CASRAGGSRELFF. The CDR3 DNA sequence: TGTGCCAGCAGAGCGGGAGGGAGCCGGGAGCTGTTCTTT.

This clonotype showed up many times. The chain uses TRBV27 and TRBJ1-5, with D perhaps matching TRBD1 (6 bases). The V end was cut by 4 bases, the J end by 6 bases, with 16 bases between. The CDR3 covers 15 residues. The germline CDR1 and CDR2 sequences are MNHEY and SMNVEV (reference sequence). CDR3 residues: CASSSFAGGVQPQHF. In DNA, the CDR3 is TGTGCCAGCAGTTCCTTTGCCGGGGGCGTTCAGCCCCAGCATTTT.

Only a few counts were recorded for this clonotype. CDR3 nucleotides: TGTGCCAGCATCGGGACGGCTCTGTACGAGCAGTACTTC. Its protein product is CASIGTALYEQYF. The chain employs TRBV7-9 and TRBJ2-7; D may match TRBD1 or TRBD2 (5 bases each). Germline loops: CDR1 SEHNR, CDR2 FQNEAQ (reference sequence). Trimming took off 7 bases at V and 4 bases at J, with 14 bases between the two ends. The CDR3 spans 13 residues.

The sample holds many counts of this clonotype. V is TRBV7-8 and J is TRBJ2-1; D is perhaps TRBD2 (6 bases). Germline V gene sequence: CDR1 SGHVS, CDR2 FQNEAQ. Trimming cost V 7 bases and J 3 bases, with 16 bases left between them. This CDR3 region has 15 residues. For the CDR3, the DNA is TGTGCCAGCACCCGAACCGGGACTGGCTACAATGAGCAGTTCTTC. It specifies CASTRTGTGYNEQFF.

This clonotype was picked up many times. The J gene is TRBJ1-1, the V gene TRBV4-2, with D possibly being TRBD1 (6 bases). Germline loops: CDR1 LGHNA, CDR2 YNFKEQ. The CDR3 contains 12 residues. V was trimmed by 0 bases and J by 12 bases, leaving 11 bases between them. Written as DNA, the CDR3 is TGTGCCAGCAGCCAAGAAGGGGGGGCGTCTTTCTTT. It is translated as CASSQEGGASFF.